The sequence of this T cell receptor (beta chain) was determined in a study of patients and donors after allogeneic stem cell transplantation. Counting both end residues, the CDR3 totals 11 amino acids. Germline CDR1 is SQVTM and CDR2 is ANQGSEA. Comments on this clonotype: No DNA is shown, since the ends of the CDR3 on it are uncertain; the CDR3 is the one TCRdb lists.

TCRdb re-called the RT-PCR reads through MiXCR, storing one row per CDR3 protein. The table has some 200,000 distinct CDR3 sequences, 41% seen once. This chain uses TRBV29-1 with TRBJ2-1. Sequenced material: blood, either unsorted or a sorted T cell fraction (not recorded which). The receptor was isolated from a human donor who was either an allogeneic HSCT recipient or a stem cell or donor lymphocyte infusion donor (not recorded which). It is not recorded whose cells these are; they may come from a transplant donor. CDR3 sequence: CSVARGTSGFF.